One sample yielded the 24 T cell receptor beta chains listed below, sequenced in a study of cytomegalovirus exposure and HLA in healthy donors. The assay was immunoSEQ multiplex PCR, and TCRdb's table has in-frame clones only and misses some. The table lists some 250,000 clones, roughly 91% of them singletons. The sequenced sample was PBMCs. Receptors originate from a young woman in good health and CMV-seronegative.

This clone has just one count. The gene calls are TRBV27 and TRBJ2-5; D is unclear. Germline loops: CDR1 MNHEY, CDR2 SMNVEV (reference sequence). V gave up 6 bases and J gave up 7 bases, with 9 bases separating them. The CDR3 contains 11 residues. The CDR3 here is CASSRAGTQYF. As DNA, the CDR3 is TGTGCCAGCAGCAGAGCCGGGACCCAGTACTTC.

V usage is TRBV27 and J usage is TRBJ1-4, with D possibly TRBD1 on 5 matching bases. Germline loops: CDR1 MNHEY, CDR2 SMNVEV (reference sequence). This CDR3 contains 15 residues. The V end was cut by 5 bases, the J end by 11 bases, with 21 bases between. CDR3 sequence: CASSGRGRGAEKLFF. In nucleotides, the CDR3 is TGTGCCAGCAGTGGCCGTGGTCGTGGGGCGGAGAAACTGTTTTTT.

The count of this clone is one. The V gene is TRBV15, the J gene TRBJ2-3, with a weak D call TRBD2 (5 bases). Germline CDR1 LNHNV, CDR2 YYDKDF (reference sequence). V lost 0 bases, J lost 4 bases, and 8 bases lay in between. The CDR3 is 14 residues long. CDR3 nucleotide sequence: TGTGCCACCAGCAGAGAGACCGGGGCAGATACGCAGTATTTT. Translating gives CATSRETGADTQYF. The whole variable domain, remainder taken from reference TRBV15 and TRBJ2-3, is DAMVIQNPRYQVTQFGKPVTLSCSQTLNHNVMYWYQQKSSQAPKLLFHYYDKDFNNEADTPDNFQSRRPNTSFCFLDIRSPGLGDTAMYLCATSRETGADTQYFGPGTRLTVL.

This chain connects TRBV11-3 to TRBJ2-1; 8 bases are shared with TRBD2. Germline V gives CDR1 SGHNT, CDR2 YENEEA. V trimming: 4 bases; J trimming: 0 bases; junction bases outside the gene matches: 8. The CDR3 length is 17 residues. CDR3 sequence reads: CASSSVLAGSSYNEQFF. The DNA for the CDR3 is TGTGCCAGCAGCTCAGTATTAGCGGGGAGCTCCTACAATGAGCAGTTCTTC.

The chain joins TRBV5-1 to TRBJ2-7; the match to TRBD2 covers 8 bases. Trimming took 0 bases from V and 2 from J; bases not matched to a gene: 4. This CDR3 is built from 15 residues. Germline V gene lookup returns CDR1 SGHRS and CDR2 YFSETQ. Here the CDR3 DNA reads TGCGCCAGCAGCTTGGGAGGGACTAGTGCCTACGAGCAGTACTTC. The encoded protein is CASSLGGTSAYEQYF.

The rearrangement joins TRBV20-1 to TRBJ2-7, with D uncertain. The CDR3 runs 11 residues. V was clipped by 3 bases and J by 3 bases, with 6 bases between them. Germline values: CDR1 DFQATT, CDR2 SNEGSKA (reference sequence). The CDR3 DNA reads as TGCAGTGCTAGCAGTGGCTACGAGCAGTACTTC. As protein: CSASSGYEQYF.

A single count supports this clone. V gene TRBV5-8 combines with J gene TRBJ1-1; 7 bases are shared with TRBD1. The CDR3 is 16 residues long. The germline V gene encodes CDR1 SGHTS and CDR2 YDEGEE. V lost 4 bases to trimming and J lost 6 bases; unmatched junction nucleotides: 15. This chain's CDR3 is CASSQGTGQLNAEAFF. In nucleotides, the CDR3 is TGTGCCAGCAGCCAGGGGACGGGACAGCTTAACGCTGAAGCTTTCTTT. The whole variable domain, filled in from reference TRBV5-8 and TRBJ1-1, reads EAGVTQSPTHLIKTRGQQATLRCSPISGHTSVYWYQQALGLGLQFLLWYDEGEERNRGNFPPRFSGRQFPNYSSELNVNALELEDSALYLCASSQGTGQLNAEAFFGQGTRLTVV.

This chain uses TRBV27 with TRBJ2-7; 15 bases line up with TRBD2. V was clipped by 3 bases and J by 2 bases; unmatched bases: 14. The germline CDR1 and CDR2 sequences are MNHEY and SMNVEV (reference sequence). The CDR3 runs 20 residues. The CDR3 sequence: CASSFLPPGLAGGRPYEQYF. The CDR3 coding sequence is TGTGCCAGCAGTTTTTTACCCCCGGGACTAGCGGGAGGCCGGCCCTACGAGCAGTACTTC.

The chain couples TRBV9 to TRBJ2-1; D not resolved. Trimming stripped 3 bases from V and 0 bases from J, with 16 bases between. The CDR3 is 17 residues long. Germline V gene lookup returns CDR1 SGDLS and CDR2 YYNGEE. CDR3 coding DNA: TGTGCCAGCAGCGCGAGCCGGAGACGAAGCTCCTACAATGAGCAGTTCTTC. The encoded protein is CASSASRRRSSYNEQFF.

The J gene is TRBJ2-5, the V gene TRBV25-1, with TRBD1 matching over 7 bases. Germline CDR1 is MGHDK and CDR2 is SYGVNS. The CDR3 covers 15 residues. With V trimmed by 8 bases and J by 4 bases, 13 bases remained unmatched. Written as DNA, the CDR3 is TGTGCCAGCCGCTCTACTATACAGGGGAGAGAGACCCAGTACTTC. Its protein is CASRSTIQGRETQYF.

The CDR3 DNA sequence: TGTGCCAGCAGTGCTTGGGGGGCGTACAATGAGCAGTTCTTC. It translates to CASSAWGAYNEQFF. The V and J genes are TRBV9 and TRBJ2-1; D possibly uses TRBD1 or TRBD2 (6 bases each). Germline V gene sequence: CDR1 SGDLS, CDR2 YYNGEE. CDR3 size: 14 residues. Trimming pared 5 bases from V and 4 bases from J, leaving 13 bases between.

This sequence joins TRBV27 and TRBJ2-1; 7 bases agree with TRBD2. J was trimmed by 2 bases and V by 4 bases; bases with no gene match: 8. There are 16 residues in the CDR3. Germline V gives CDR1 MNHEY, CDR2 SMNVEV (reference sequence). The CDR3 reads CASSSVSGHTYNEQFF. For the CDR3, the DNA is TGTGCCAGCAGTTCCGTTAGCGGGCATACCTACAATGAGCAGTTCTTC.

The CDR3 bases are TGTGCCAGCAGTGAAGTCAGGGGGTTCTCTGGAAACACCATATATTTT. It codes for CASSEVRGFSGNTIYF. The V gene is TRBV2, the J gene TRBJ1-3; 7 nucleotides line up with TRBD1. Germline V gene lookup returns CDR1 SNHLY and CDR2 FYNNEI. The J segment lost 0 bases and the V segment lost 1 base, leaving 3 bases of the junction unmatched. The CDR3 runs 16 residues.

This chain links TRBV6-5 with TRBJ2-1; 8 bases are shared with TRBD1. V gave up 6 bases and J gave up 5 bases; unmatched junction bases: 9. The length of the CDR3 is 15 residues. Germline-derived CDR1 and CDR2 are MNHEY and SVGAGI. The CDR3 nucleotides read TGTGCCAGCAGCGATCCAGGGGGCGGGAACAATGAGCAGTTCTTC. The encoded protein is CASSDPGGGNNEQFF.

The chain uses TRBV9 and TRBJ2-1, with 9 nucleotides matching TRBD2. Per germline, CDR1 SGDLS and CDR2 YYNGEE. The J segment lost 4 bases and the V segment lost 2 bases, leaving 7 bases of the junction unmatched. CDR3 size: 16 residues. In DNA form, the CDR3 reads TGTGCCAGCAGCGTTAGCGGGAGATCCCTTTACAATGAGCAGTTCTTC. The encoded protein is CASSVSGRSLYNEQFF.

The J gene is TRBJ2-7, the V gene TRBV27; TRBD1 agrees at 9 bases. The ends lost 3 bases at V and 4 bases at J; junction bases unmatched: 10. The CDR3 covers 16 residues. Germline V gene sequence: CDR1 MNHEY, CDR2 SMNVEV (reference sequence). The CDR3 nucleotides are TGTGCCAGCAGTTTTCGGGTGGGACAGGGTATATACGAGCAGTACTTC. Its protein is CASSFRVGQGIYEQYF.

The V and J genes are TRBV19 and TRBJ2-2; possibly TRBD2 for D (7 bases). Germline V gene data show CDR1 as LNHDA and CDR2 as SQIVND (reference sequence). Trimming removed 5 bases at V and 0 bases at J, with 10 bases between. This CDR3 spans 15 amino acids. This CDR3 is CASSGGATNTGELFF. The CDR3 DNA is TGTGCCAGTAGTGGGGGGGCAACGAACACCGGGGAGCTGTTTTTT.

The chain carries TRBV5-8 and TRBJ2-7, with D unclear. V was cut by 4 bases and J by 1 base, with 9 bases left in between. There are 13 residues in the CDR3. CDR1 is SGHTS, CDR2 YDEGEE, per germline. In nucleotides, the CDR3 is TGTGCCAGCAGCCGAGGACGGTCCTACGAGCAGTACTTC. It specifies CASSRGRSYEQYF.

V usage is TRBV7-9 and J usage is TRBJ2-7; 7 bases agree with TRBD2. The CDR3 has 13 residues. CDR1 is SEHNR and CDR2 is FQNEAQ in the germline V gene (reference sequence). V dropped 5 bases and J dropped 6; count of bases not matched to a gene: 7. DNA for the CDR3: TGTGCCAGCAGCCCAGGGACTACGGGCGAGCAGTACTTC. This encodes CASSPGTTGEQYF.

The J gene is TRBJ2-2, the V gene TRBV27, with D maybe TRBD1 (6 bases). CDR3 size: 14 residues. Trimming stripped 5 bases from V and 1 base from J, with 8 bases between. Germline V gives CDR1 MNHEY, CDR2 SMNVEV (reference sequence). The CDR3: CASSPTGNTGELFF. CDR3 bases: TGTGCCAGCAGTCCGACAGGGAACACCGGGGAGCTGTTTTTT.

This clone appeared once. The CDR3 sequence is CATSRQGASYEQYF. The CDR3 nucleotides read TGTGCCACCAGCAGACAGGGGGCGTCCTACGAGCAGTACTTC. This sequence joins TRBV15 and TRBJ2-7, with 8 nucleotides matching TRBD1. Trimming cost V 2 bases and J 1 base; bases outside gene matches: 1. The CDR3 is 14 amino acids. Germline loops: CDR1 LNHNV, CDR2 YYDKDF (reference sequence).

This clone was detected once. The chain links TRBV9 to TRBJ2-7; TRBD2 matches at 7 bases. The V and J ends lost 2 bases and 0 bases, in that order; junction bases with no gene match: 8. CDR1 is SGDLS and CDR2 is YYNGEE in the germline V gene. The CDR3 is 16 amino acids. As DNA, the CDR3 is TGTGCCAGCAGCGTGGGCGGGGCTAGCGGCTCCTACGAGCAGTACTTC. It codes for CASSVGGASGSYEQYF.

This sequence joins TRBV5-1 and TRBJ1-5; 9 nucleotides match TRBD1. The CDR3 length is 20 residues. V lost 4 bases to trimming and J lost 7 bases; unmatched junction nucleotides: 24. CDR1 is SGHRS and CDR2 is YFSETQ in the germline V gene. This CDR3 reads CASSPTRLQTPRTGDQPQHF. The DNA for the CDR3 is TGCGCCAGCAGCCCAACTCGCCTTCAAACTCCGCGGACAGGGGACCAGCCCCAGCATTTT.

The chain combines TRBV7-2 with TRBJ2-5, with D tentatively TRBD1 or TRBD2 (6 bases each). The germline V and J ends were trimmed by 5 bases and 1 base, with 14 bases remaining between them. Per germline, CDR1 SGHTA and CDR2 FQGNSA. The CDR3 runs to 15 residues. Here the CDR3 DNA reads TGTGCCAGCAGCCCCGGTGGGGGGCCCCAAGAGACCCAGTACTTC. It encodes CASSPGGGPQETQYF.